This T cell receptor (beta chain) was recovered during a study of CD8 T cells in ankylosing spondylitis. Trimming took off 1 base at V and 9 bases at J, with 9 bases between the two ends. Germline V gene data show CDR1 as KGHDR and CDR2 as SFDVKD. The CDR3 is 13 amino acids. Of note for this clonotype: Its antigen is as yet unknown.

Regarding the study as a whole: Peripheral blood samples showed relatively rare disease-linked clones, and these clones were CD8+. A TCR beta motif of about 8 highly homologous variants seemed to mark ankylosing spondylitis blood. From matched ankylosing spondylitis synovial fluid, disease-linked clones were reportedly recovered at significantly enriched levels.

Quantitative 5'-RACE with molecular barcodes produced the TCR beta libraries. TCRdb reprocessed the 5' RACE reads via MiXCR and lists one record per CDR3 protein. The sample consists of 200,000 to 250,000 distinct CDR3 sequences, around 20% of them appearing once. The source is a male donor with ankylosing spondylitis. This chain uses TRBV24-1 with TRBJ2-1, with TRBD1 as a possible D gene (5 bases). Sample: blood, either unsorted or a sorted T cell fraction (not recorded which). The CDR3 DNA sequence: TGTGCCACCAGTGATTTCCAGGGATCTGAGCAGTTCTTC. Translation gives CATSDFQGSEQFF.